One and the same sample provided the 17 T cell receptor beta chains below, sequenced in a study of CD8 T cells in ankylosing spondylitis. Study-level points and caveats: A TCR beta motif of fewer than 10 highly homologous variants seemed to mark ankylosing spondylitis blood.

No antigens are known for them. TCRdb re-derived calls from the 5' RACE reads in MiXCR, one entry per CDR3 protein. The table shows roughly 400,000 distinct CDR3 sequences, with 20% to 25% occurring only once. The sample was blood, either unsorted or a sorted T cell fraction (not recorded which). The receptors come from a male donor with ankylosing spondylitis.

The chain links TRBV11-3 to TRBJ2-1; the match to TRBD2 covers 8 bases. The CDR3 extends over 15 amino acids. Germline V gives CDR1 SGHNT, CDR2 YENEEA. J was trimmed by 8 bases and V by 0 bases; bases with no gene match: 6. DNA of the CDR3: TGTGCCAGCAGCTTAGACGGCGGGAGGAACGATGAGCAGTTCTTC. Translated, it gives CASSLDGGRNDEQFF. The full variable domain, its missing parts supplied by reference TRBV11-3 and TRBJ2-1, is EAGVVQSPRYKIIEKKQPVAFWCNPISGHNTLYWYLQNLGQGPELLIRYENEEAVDDSQLPKDRFSAERLKGVDSTLKIQPAELGDSAVYLCASSLDGGRNDEQFFGPGTRLTVL.

The V and J genes are TRBV5-6 and TRBJ2-5; maybe TRBD1 (6 bases). The V end was cut by 2 bases, the J end by 2 bases, with 10 bases between. Germline V gene lookup returns CDR1 SGHDT and CDR2 YYEEEE. The CDR3 runs 14 residues. The chain's CDR3 is CASSFTGLQETQYF. CDR3 nucleotide sequence: TGTGCCAGCAGCTTCACAGGGTTACAAGAGACCCAGTACTTC.

The chain carries TRBV29-1 and TRBJ1-1; D call uncertain. Trimming removed 6 bases from V and 6 bases from J, with 8 bases in between. The CDR3 extends over 10 amino acids. CDR1 is SQVTM and CDR2 is ANQGSEA in the germline V gene. The CDR3: CSVGLSEAFF. CDR3 nucleotides: TGCAGCGTCGGGCTTTCTGAAGCTTTCTTT.

This clonotype was detected only once. Here the CDR3 reads CASSQDGAQNQPQHF. The CDR3 nucleotides read TGTGCCAGCAGCCAAGACGGTGCACAGAATCAGCCCCAGCATTTT. The chain has TRBV4-2 and TRBJ1-5; D uncertain. The CDR3 spans 15 residues. Germline V lookup: CDR1 LGHNA, CDR2 YNFKEQ. V was trimmed by 0 bases and J by 4 bases, leaving 10 bases between them.

This clonotype was recorded at least ten times. The V gene is TRBV6-4, the J gene TRBJ1-1; a possible D gene is TRBD1 (6 bases). The germline V gene has CDR1 MRHNA and CDR2 SNTAGT. V gave up 3 bases and J gave up 5 bases, with 10 bases separating them. The CDR3 covers 13 residues. The CDR3 loop is CASSDEGGTEAFF. The DNA of the CDR3 is TGTGCCAGCAGTGATGAGGGGGGGACTGAAGCTTTCTTT.

This clonotype was detected only a few times. The genes are TRBV25-1 and TRBJ2-1; possibly TRBD2 for D (6 bases). The CDR3 extends over 15 amino acids. The germline V gene encodes CDR1 MGHDK and CDR2 SYGVNS. V was cut by 3 bases and J by 8 bases, with 17 bases left in between. The DNA for the CDR3 is TGTGCCAGCAGTGACACGGGGGTCCTTAGCGATGAGCAGTTCTTC. The encoded protein is CASSDTGVLSDEQFF. The complete variable domain, with remaining parts taken from reference TRBV25-1 and TRBJ2-1, reads EADIYQTPRYLVIGTGKKITLECSQTMGHDKMYWYQQDPGMELHLIHYSYGVNSTEKGDLSSESTVSRIRTEHFPLTLESARPSHTSQYLCASSDTGVLSDEQFFGPGTRLTVL.

The J gene is TRBJ2-2, the V gene TRBV7-9; 7 bases map to TRBD2. The germline V gene encodes CDR1 SEHNR and CDR2 FQNEAQ (reference sequence). CDR3 length equals 16 residues. V lost 3 bases, J lost 4 bases, and 8 bases stayed unmatched. DNA of the CDR3: TGTGCCAGCAGCTTTACCGCGGGAGCGAGCACCGGGGAGCTGTTTTTT. This encodes CASSFTAGASTGELFF.

This clonotype was detected a few times. The J gene is TRBJ2-1, the V gene TRBV29-1; a weak D match, TRBD2 (5 bases). The germline CDR1 and CDR2 sequences are SQVTM and ANQGSEA. CDR3 length equals 15 residues. Trimming shortened V by 6 bases and J by 3 bases, and 18 bases separated the two germline ends. The CDR3 DNA reads TGCAGCGTCGATCTACTAGGAATCAACTACAATGAGCAGTTCTTC. It specifies CSVDLLGINYNEQFF.

The rearrangement links TRBV6-1 to TRBJ2-1, with 10 bases that match TRBD2. The CDR3 is made up of 15 amino acids. With 5 bases clipped from V and 7 bases from J, the junction kept 8 bases outside the gene matches. Germline V gene data show CDR1 as MNHNS and CDR2 as SASEGT. CDR3 nucleotides: TGTGCCAGCAGTCGTGCCGGGACTAGCGTAAATGAGCAGTTCTTC. It translates to CASSRAGTSVNEQFF.

This clonotype was observed a handful of times. The chain uses TRBV29-1 and TRBJ2-2; TRBD1 might be the D (6 bases). V shed 7 bases and J shed 4 bases, with 19 bases lying between them. This CDR3 is 15 amino acids long. Germline V gene sequence: CDR1 SQVTM, CDR2 ANQGSEA. The CDR3 loop reads CSAILTGKSTGELFF. The CDR3 coding sequence is TGCAGCGCCATCCTGACAGGCAAGAGCACCGGGGAGCTGTTTTTT.

This chain connects TRBV20-1 to TRBJ2-7, with TRBD1 matching 10 bases. The CDR3 sequence is 13 residues long. The V gene end was trimmed by 3 bases and the J gene end by 6 bases; junction bases not matched to a gene: 5. Germline assignment: CDR1 DFQATT and CDR2 SNEGSKA (reference sequence). The CDR3 loop reads CSARDRGFGEQYF. The CDR3 nucleotides read TGCAGTGCTAGGGACAGGGGGTTCGGCGAGCAGTACTTC.

This clonotype was seen a handful of times. V usage is TRBV4-3 and J usage is TRBJ2-1; TRBD2 agrees at 10 bases. CDR3 length: 17 amino acids. With V trimmed by 0 bases and J by 4 bases, 6 bases remained unmatched. Germline CDR1 LGHNA, CDR2 YSLEER. Here the CDR3 reads CASSQDSGTSEYNEQFF. The CDR3 DNA is TGCGCCAGCAGCCAAGATTCCGGGACTAGCGAATACAATGAGCAGTTCTTC.

V is TRBV5-1 and J is TRBJ2-5; 8 positions agree with TRBD2. With 4 bases clipped from V and 11 bases from J, the junction kept 10 bases outside the gene matches. CDR3 length: 13 amino acids. Germline CDR1 is SGHRS and CDR2 is YFSETQ. CDR3 protein: CASSPSTGTRQYF. The CDR3, as DNA: TGCGCCAGCAGCCCGTCTACCGGGACTAGGCAGTACTTC. The full variable domain, in which reference TRBV5-1 and TRBJ2-5 provide the parts outside the CDR3, is KAGVTQTPRYLIKTRGQQVTLSCSPISGHRSVSWYQQTPGQGLQFLFEYFSETQRNKGNFPGRFSGRQFSNSRSEMNVSTLELGDSALYLCASSPSTGTRQYFGPGTRLLVL.

In this sample, this clonotype turned up many times. V is TRBV29-1 and J is TRBJ1-1; no definite D call. Germline V gene data show CDR1 as SQVTM and CDR2 as ANQGSEA. This CDR3 is 18 amino acids long. Trimming took 4 bases from V and 0 from J, leaving 24 bases between them. CDR3 loop: CSVGPPFAGRALNTEAFF. The CDR3 coding sequence is TGCAGCGTTGGCCCGCCGTTCGCCGGGAGGGCCCTGAACACTGAAGCTTTCTTT.

The rearrangement links TRBV6-1 to TRBJ1-2; D is ambiguous. Deletions cut 4 bases from V and 1 base from J, with 13 bases between. The germline V gene has CDR1 MNHNS and CDR2 SASEGT. The CDR3 loop spans 15 amino acids. The CDR3 region has the DNA TGTGCCAGCAGTGTAGAGCCGATGAGTAACTATGGCTACACCTTC. Protein product: CASSVEPMSNYGYTF.

In this sample, this clonotype turned up many times. The rearrangement uses TRBV25-1 and TRBJ2-2; 9 bases are shared with TRBD1. The germline CDR1 and CDR2 sequences are MGHDK and SYGVNS. V dropped 2 bases and J dropped 7; count of bases not matched to a gene: 8. CDR3 length: 16 residues. The CDR3 nucleotides read TGTGCCAGCAGTGAACACCACAGGGGGCCCAACGGGGAGCTGTTTTTT. It is translated as CASSEHHRGPNGELFF.

This chain joins TRBV14 and TRBJ1-2; tentatively, D is TRBD1 (6 bases). Germline V CDR1 and CDR2: SGHDN, FVKESK. V was shortened by 2 bases and J by 6 bases, with 16 bases between the two germline ends. The CDR3 runs to 15 residues. For the CDR3, the DNA is TGTGCCAGCAGCCAACAGGCGGGGGGCTGGAATGGCTACACCTTC. This codes for CASSQQAGGWNGYTF.